Below, 5 T cell receptor beta chains from the same sample are listed, as sequenced in a study of blood T cell repertoires in COVID-19. Clones were read by immunoSEQ multiplex PCR, and TCRdb kept only the in-frame ones, dropping some. The data show just over 80,000 clones, about four fifths seen once. Sequencing input: peripheral blood. The receptors were sampled from a woman older than 75 with active or convalescent COVID-19.

This clone was observed a few times. This chain connects TRBV4-3 to TRBJ2-6; perhaps TRBD2 as D (6 bases). The CDR3 length is 17 residues. V lost 6 bases and J lost 0, with 15 bases in between. Germline lookup yields CDR1 LGHNA and CDR2 YSLEER. This chain's CDR3 is CASSPGTSDSGANVLTF. In DNA, the CDR3 is TGCGCCAGCAGTCCCGGGACTTCCGACTCTGGGGCCAACGTCCTGACTTTC.

Worth noting for this clone: Other nucleotide sequences from this sample produce the same CDR3. CDR3 residues: CASSLNRGGEQFF. For the CDR3, the DNA is TGTGCCAGCAGCTTAAATCGAGGCGGGGAGCAGTTCTTC. The chain couples TRBV7-8 to TRBJ2-1; a weak D match, TRBD2 (5 bases). CDR3 length: 13 amino acids. Germline CDR1 is SGHVS and CDR2 is FQNEAQ. V lost 2 bases to trimming and J lost 10 bases, with 12 bases between them.

This chain joins TRBV4-1 and TRBJ2-5; D might be TRBD2 (6 bases). Trimming left V 4 bases short and J 0 bases short, with 12 bases between. CDR1 and CDR2 from the germline V gene are MGHRA and YSYEKL. This CDR3 has 15 amino acids. In DNA form, the CDR3 reads TGCGCCAGCAGCCTGGGACTGCAGGACCAAGAGACCCAGTACTTC. Translated, it gives CASSLGLQDQETQYF.

This clone has a handful of counts. The genes are TRBV27 and TRBJ1-2, with 8 bases that match TRBD1. The ends lost 0 bases at V and 8 bases at J; junction bases unmatched: 8. This CDR3 has 15 residues. Germline V gene sequence: CDR1 MNHEY, CDR2 SMNVEV (reference sequence). CDR3 residues: CASSLSGQGSGGYTF. CDR3 nucleotide sequence: TGTGCCAGCAGTTTATCAGGACAGGGATCTGGCGGCTACACCTTC.

This clone was detected only a few times. The chain combines TRBV6-5 with TRBJ1-4; a weak D match, TRBD1 (5 bases). CDR1 and CDR2 from the germline V gene are MNHEY and SVGAGI. The CDR3 is made up of 15 amino acids. V lost 4 bases to trimming and J lost 8 bases, with 17 bases between them. The CDR3, as DNA: TGTGCCAGCAGTTCCCAGGGTGTAGAGTTGGAAAAACTGTTTTTT. Translated: CASSSQGVELEKLFF.